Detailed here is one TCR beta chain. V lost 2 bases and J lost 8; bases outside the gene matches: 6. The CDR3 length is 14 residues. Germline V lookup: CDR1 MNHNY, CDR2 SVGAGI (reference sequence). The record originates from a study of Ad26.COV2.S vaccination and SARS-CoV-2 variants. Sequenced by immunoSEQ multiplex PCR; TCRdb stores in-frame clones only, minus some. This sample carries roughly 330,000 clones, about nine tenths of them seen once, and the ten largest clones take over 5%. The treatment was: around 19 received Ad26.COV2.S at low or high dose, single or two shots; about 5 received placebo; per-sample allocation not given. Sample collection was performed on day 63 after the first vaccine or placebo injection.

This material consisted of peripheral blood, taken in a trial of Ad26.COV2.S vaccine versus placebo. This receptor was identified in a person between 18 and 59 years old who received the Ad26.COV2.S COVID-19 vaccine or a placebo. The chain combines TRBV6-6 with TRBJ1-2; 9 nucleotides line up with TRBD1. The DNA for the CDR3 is TGTGCCAGCAGTTACGGGGGACAGGGAGAAGGCTACACCTTC. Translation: CASSYGGQGEGYTF.